This entry is about one TCR beta chain. No antigen is known for it. Generated by immunoSEQ multiplex PCR, the TCRdb table keeps only in-frame clones and is missing some. The sample holds roughly 100,000 clones; about 88% are singletons and the top ten take about 1.8%. This entry comes from a study of cytomegalovirus exposure and HLA in healthy donors. V trimming: 4 bases; J trimming: 0 bases; junction bases outside the gene matches: 8. CDR3 length: 16 amino acids. Germline assignment: CDR1 SGHVS and CDR2 FQNEAQ. Points from the study as a whole: Both high specificity and high sensitivity reportedly marked the classifier's diagnosis of cytomegalovirus status. In vitro confirmation showed three CMV-associated chains to be CMV antigen specific.

The rearrangement uses TRBV7-8 and TRBJ1-2, with TRBD1 identical over 7 bases. The TCR comes from a woman younger than 30 in good health and CMV-seropositive. Specimen: PBMCs. DNA of the CDR3: TGTGCCAGCAGCTCGCTTCCCGGGACAGCTAACTATGGCTACACCTTC. Its translation: CASSSLPGTANYGYTF.